One TCR beta chain is described in this entry. The antigen it binds to is not known. Base qualities were left out, and no much larger clone turns up one base away. TCR CDR3 regions were amplified from genomic DNA by multiplex PCR using the deep immunoSEQ assay. Extracted genomic DNA from each cell subset was distributed evenly across all wells of several immunoSEQ 96-well plates, and each plate was treated as a replicate. For sorted subsets, each replicate PCR was loaded with about 200 ng genomic DNA, equivalent to 30,000 to 35,000 T cell genomes. Purified libraries were measured with a Qubit 3.0 fluorometer, size-checked on a Bioanalyzer 2100, and measured again with the KAPA Library Quantification kit. Every immunoSEQ 96-well plate was sequenced on a separate single-read 150-cycle Illumina NextSeq 550 flow cell. The paper's data handling went like this. Because the immunoSEQ output included only junctional sequences and no quality scores, the filtering could not be the same as the filtering used for full-length reads. Sequences were annotated with PyIR, a Python wrapper for IgBLAST v1.9, using IMGT germline references to assign V/J genes and CDR3. Reads with weak V/J assignments (E-value above 1e-6), missing CDR3, stop codons, out-of-frame junctions, or ambiguous translated residues were removed. V3J clonotypes were defined as sequences sharing the same inferred V gene, J gene, and CDR3 amino acid sequence. The percentage overlap between two repertoires was calculated by dividing the number of shared unique clonotypes by the size of the smaller repertoire. Three approaches were used to assess repertoire richness: RTK rarefaction, the Chao1 estimator, and Recon v2.1 estimates of unobserved clonotypes. For all TCRbeta clonotypes obtained by the gDNA method from several donors, generation probabilities were computed with OLGA. This immuneACCESS table, as held by TCRdb, lists in-frame sequences with V and J called but not all clones. Of the missing ones, under half trace to an unresolved V gene in checked studies; the others have no known cause. V, J and clone size reflect that table, while D and trimming were determined from the DNA. The sample table shows roughly 1.5 million clones, and 95% to 99% are seen once. The ten most abundant clones make up about 0.45% of the sample.

Donors were healthy HIV-negative adults with no recently reported acute infections or vaccinations. Every donor was a Caucasian adult residing in Nashville, Tennessee, USA. CD4+ T cells were enriched by magnetic negative selection, after which naive cells were positively selected on CD45RA and the negative fraction was taken as the memory subset. Blood was collected by leukapheresis, and PBMCs were isolated by Ficoll-Histopaque density gradient centrifugation and then cryopreserved in liquid nitrogen vapor phase. Analytical flow cytometry was used to check the purity and quantity of every magnetically sorted T cell population. From each sorted fraction, genomic DNA was isolated and quantified by UV absorbance on a Nanodrop 2000c. This sample is part of a study of shared clonotypes between healthy human individuals (dated by TCRdb to about 2020). Study-level background: The cohort comprised two women and a few men aged 18 to 49 years. Blood TCR repertoires of five healthy adults were deeply sequenced to estimate repertoire size and the extent of clonotype sharing between individuals. Libraries were prepared and TCR repertoires were sequenced by different laboratories using diverse techniques, in order to increase sequencing depth and limit assay-specific biases. For each donor, three plates each were used for CD4 naive and CD4 memory, two plates were used for CD8 naive, and one plate was used for CD8 memory. Between about 0.8 and 9 billion PBMCs per donor were obtained by leukapheresis.

The full study reports these points: Estimated clonotype richness was generally larger for naive than for memory subsets. About 5% of naive CD4, more than 3% of naive CD8, around 2.3% of memory CD4, and about 0.4% of memory CD8 clonotypes were shared across a few donors. Sampling was restricted to blood, and TCR repertoires in tissues likely differ from the TCR repertoires found in blood. Rarefaction of sorted-subset datasets indicated incomplete sequencing despite the large sequencing depth. Clonotypes shared by all four sorted-subset donors showed higher generation probabilities than non-shared clonotypes. Pairwise subsampling led to the expectation that sequencing depth would affect the degree of clonotype sharing among donors. The genetic and exposure-history diversity represented was limited by the small number of donors.

Via the germline V gene (reference sequence), CDR1 is LNHNV and CDR2 YYDKDF. V was cut back by 6 bases and J by 4 bases, leaving a gap of 10 bases between them. The CDR3 sequence holds 13 residues, the cysteine and phenylalanine included. Only the CDR3 DNA stays, 39 bases, in frame from base 1. Sample: naive CD4+ T cells sorted from blood. In the paper's terms, the cell subset or site label means: CD45RA+ positively selected. The rearrangement combines TRBV15 with TRBJ1-3, with a tentative D gene TRBD1 over 6 matching bases. The receptor was derived from a man under 40 in good health. The CDR3 region has the sequence CATRQGSGNTIYF. The base sequence is TGTGCCACCAGACAGGGCTCCGGAAACACCATATATTTT.